A single T cell receptor beta chain is shown here with its context. Antigen specificity is unknown. One junction end disagrees with the germline gene, perhaps due to a read error. A constant-region primer served to make TCR beta cDNA from approximately 490 ng total RNA. Three-round nested multiplex PCR performed with slightly modified ARM-PCR produced the TCR beta libraries. It was with TRBV1-TRBV30 forward primers and a C-beta reverse primer that the first two PCR rounds were run, at roughly 11 cycles each. TCRdb reprocessed the multiplex PCR reads via MiXCR and lists one record per CDR3 protein. This sample has around 120,000 distinct CDR3 sequences, with nearly 70% found just once. The study co-extracted DNA and RNA from approximately 20-30 mg of unsorted bulk tissue. Patients were chronically HBV-infected and treatment-naive. Germline-derived CDR1 and CDR2 are SGHAT and FQNNGV. This CDR3 is 14 amino acids long.

The data originate from a study of tumor-infiltrating lymphocytes in primary liver carcinoma. Study-wide results and limits: Tumors significantly exceeded blood in top-250-clone fraction (p = 0.039). Researchers found tumor-adjacent and tumor-blood pairs overlapped less than tumor region pairs.

This clonotype originated in a woman aged 55 to 70 with primary liver carcinoma and hepatitis B virus infection. This chain connects TRBV11-2 to TRBJ2-7; D remains unclear. Material: tumor-adjacent normal liver tissue. In DNA, the CDR3 is TGTGCCGGCAGCTCCAACCGCTGGGTCCTCGAGCAGTACTTC. Amino acids: CAGSSNRWVLEQYF.